This T cell receptor (beta chain) appears in the sequencing data of a study of blood T cell repertoires in COVID-19. Looking at the study overall: Material from acute and convalescent COVID-19 was sourced from the United States, Italy and Spain. PBMCs, B-cell-depleted T cells, or T cells provided the cDNA or gDNA that made up the material.

Germline V gene data show CDR1 as SGDLS and CDR2 as YYNGEE. V was trimmed by 0 bases and J by 7 bases, leaving 8 bases between them. The CDR3 length is 13 residues. As originally analysed: The assay estimated nucleated cells by amplifying reference gene primers. This table comes from immunoSEQ multiplex PCR, and its TCRdb copy is limited to in-frame clones, with some not included. The V and J calls and clone size were taken over from that table, and D and trimming were inferred from the DNA. The sample includes about 8,700 clones, more than 90% of them seen just once. This chain connects TRBV9 to TRBJ2-1, with no clear D. The sequencing sample was made of peripheral blood. The TCR comes from a woman between 45 and 65 years old with active COVID-19. The CDR3, as DNA: TGTGCCAGCAGCGTAGCCACACCTAATGAGCAGTTCTTC. Protein: CASSVATPNEQFF.